The clone carrying this T cell receptor (beta chain) was counted between two and nine times. Measured with immunoSEQ multiplex PCR; TCRdb has only the in-frame clones, and not every one. This table holds roughly 190,000 clones, roughly nine tenths found once. CDR3 length: 16 amino acids. The V end was cut by 4 bases, the J end by 0 bases, with 10 bases between. Germline V lookup: CDR1 MNHNS, CDR2 SASEGT. This sample was taken from a study of blood T cell repertoires in COVID-19. Sequencing input: peripheral blood. The clonotype comes from a woman aged 55-70 years with COVID-19, enrolled during active disease. This chain uses TRBV6-1 with TRBJ1-6; D is uncertain. The CDR3 coding sequence is TGTGCCAGCAGTGCAGTCGGGAGCTCCTATAATTCACCCCTCCACTTT. It translates to CASSAVGSSYNSPLHF.